This T cell receptor beta chain was captured by sequencing in a study of blood T cells in healthy people across ages. Together with a sample-barcoded 5' primer, a J-beta primer mix was included in a second PCR lasting roughly 6 to 12 cycles. Each cDNA was tagged by a template-switch adaptor containing 12 random nucleotides. TCRdb redid the calling of the 5' RACE reads with MiXCR, one entry per CDR3 protein. The sample lists roughly 1.9 million distinct CDR3 sequences; 30% to 40% were seen once. General study results and limits: A conclusive naive versus antigen-experienced comparison was prevented by the unsorted PBMCs.

Trimming took 3 bases from V and 5 from J, leaving 7 bases between them. The CDR3 is 12 residues long. A word on this clonotype: The antigen remains undetermined.

Sequenced input: blood. The chain has TRBV12-3 or TRBV12-4 and TRBJ1-2, with D unresolved. This receptor was taken from a human donor in good health. This CDR3 reads CASSFFVYGYTF. CDR3 in DNA: TGTGCCAGCAGTTTTTTTGTGTATGGCTACACCTTC.